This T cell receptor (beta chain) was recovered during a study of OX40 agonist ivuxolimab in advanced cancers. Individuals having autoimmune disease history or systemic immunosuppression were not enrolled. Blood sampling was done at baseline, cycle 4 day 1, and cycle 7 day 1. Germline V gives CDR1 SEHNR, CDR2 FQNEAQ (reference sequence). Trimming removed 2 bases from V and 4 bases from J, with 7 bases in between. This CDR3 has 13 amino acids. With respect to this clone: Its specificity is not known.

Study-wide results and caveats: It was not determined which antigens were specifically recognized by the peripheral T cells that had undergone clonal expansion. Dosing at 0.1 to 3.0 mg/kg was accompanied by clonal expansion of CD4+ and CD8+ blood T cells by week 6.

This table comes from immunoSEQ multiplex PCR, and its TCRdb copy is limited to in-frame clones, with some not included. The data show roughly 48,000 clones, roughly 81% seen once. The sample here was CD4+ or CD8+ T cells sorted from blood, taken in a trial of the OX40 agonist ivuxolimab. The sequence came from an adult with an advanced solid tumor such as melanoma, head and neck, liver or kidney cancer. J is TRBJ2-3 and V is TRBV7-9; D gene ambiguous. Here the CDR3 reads CASSLSGPDTQYF. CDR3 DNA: TGTGCCAGCAGCTTAAGTGGTCCAGATACGCAGTATTTT.